Included here is one TCR beta chain sequence, with context. Authors' methods: Scientists estimated how many nucleated cells there were by amplifying reference gene primers. Data came from immunoSEQ multiplex PCR; TCRdb stores just in-frame clones and leaves some out. V and J calls plus clone size are reproduced from that table; the DNA served to infer D and trimming. Of around 29,000 clones listed, roughly 90% were seen once; the top ten hold roughly 6%. This entry is derived from a study of blood T cell repertoires in COVID-19. Background on the study: Nucleic acid was either cDNA or gDNA, and it came from T cells, B-cell-depleted T cells, or PBMCs.

The sequence came from a human donor in a cohort sampled during active COVID-19. The material sequenced was peripheral blood.

The CDR3 DNA follows: TGTGCCAGCAGCCCCGCGGGGGCCGGGTCCTACGAGCAGTACTTC. This codes for CASSPAGAGSYEQYF. The chain carries TRBV7-2 and TRBJ2-7; possibly TRBD2 for D (7 bases). From germline, CDR1 is SGHTA and CDR2 FQGNSA. This CDR3 contains 15 residues. The V end lost 5 bases, the J end lost 1 base, and 15 bases lay between the germline ends.